This T cell receptor (beta chain) was captured by sequencing in a study of human T cells and chemical hapten exposure. This clonotype was counted many times. CDR3 length equals 15 residues. CDR1 and CDR2 (germline): DFQATT, SNEGSKA (reference sequence). In TCRdb, the RACE reads were re-called with MiXCR into one record per CDR3 protein. The data hold tens of thousands of distinct CDR3 sequences, with about 9.4% observed a single time. The time point denotes: patch test 1, 2 weeks after DPC sensitization. Treatment in this sample: therapeutic diphenylcyclopropenone sensitization with weekly scalp DPC. This clonotype originated in a woman aged 40 to 50 with alopecia areata. Some clones in this sample may be carry-over from other donors' samples. The chain joins TRBV20-1 to TRBJ2-3, with 7 bases aligning to TRBD2. The sequencing used whole blood, collected in connection with sensitization to the hapten diphenylcyclopropenone (DPC). Here the CDR3 reads CRLPRASGSTDTQYF. The CDR3 bases are TGCAGGCTTCCCCGGGCTAGCGGAAGCACAGATACGCAGTATTTT.